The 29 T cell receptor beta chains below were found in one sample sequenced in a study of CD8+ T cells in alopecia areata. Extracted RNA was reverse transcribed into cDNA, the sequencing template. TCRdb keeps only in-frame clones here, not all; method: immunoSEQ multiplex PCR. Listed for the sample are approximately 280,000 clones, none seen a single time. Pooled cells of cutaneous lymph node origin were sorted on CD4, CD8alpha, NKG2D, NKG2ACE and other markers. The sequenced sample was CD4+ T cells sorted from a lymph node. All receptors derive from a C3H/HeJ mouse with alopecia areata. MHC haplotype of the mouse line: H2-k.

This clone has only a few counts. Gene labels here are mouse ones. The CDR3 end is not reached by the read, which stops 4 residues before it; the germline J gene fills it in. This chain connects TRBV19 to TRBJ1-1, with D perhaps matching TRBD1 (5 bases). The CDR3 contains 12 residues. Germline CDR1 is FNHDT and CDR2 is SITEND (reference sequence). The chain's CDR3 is CASSIWGAEVFF. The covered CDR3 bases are TGTGCCAGCAGTATCTGGGGGGCA.

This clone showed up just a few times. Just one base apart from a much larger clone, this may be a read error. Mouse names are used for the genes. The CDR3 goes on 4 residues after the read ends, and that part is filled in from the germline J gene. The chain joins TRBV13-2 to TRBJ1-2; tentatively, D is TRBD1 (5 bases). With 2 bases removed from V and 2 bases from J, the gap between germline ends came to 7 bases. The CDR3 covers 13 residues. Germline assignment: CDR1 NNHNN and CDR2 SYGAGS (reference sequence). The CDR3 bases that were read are TGTGCCAGCGGTGAGGCAGGGAACTCC. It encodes CASGEAGNS. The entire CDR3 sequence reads CASGEAGNSDYTF.

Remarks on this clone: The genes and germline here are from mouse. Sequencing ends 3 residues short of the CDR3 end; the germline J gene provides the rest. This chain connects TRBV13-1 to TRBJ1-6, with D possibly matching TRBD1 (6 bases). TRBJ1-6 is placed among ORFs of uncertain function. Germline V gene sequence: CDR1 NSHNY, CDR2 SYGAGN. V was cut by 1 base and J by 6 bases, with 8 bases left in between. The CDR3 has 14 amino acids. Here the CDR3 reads CASSDLRGNSPLYF. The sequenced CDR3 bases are TGTGCCAGCAGTGATCTCAGGGGTAATTCGCCC.

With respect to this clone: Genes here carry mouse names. CDR3 sequence: CAWSLTGWDTEVFF. The covered CDR3 bases are TGTGCCTGGAGTCTGACAGGGTGGGACACA. This rearrangement joins TRBV31 to TRBJ1-1; 7 nucleotides agree with TRBD1. From the germline J gene comes the end of the CDR3, since the read stops 4 residues before it. V lost 0 bases to trimming and J lost 3 bases; unmatched junction nucleotides: 4. Germline V CDR1 and CDR2: GKSSPN, SITVG. This CDR3 is built from 14 residues. The full variable domain, in which reference TRBV31 and TRBJ1-1 provide the parts outside the CDR3, is AQTIHQWPVAEIKAVGSPLSLGCTIKGKSSPNLYWYWQATGGTLQQLFYSITVGQVESVVQLNLSASRPKDDQFILSTEKLLLSHSGFYLCAWSLTGWDTEVFFGKGTRLTVV.

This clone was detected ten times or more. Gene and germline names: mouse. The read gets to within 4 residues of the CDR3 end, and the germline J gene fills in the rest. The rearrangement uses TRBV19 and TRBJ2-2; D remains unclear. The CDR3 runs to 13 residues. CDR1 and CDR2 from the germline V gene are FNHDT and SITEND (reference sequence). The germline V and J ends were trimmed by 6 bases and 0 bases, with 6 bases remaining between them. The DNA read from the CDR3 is TGTGCCAGCACGACATCAAACACCGGG. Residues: CASTTSNTG. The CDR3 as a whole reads CASTTSNTGQLYF.

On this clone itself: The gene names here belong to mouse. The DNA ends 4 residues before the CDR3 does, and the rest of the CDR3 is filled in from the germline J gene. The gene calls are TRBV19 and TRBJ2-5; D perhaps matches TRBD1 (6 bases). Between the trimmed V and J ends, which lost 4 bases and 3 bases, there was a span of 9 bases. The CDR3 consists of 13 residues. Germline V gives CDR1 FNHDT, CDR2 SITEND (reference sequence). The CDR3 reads CASSPDSQDTQYF. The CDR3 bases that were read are TGTGCCAGCAGTCCGGACAGTCAAGAC. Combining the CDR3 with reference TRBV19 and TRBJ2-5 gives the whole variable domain GGIITQTPKFLIGQEGQKLTLKCQQNFNHDTMYWYRQDSGKGLRLIYYSITENDLQKGDLSEGYDASREKKSSFSLTVTSAQKNEMAVFLCASSPDSQDTQYFGPGTRLLVL.

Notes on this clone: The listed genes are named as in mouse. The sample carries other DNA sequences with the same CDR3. CDR3 DNA, as far as it was read: TGTGCCAGCAGTGCGGGGGGGGCAAACACA. Residues: CASSAGGANT. The whole CDR3 is CASSAGGANTEVFF. The J gene is TRBJ1-1, the V gene TRBV13-1; D perhaps matches TRBD1 (5 bases). From the germline J gene comes the end of the CDR3, since the read stops 4 residues before it. CDR3 length: 14 residues. CDR1 NSHNY and CDR2 SYGAGN come from the germline V gene. Trimming left V 3 bases short and J 0 bases short, with 9 bases between.

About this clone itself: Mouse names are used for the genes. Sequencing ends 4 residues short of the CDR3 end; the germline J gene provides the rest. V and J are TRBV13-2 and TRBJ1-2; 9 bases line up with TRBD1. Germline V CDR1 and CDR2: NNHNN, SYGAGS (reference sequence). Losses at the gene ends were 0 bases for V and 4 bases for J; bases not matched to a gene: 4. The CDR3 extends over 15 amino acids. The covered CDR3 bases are TGTGCCAGCGGTGATGCTGGGACAGGGTTCTCC. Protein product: CASGDAGTGFS. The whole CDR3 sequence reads CASGDAGTGFSDYTF.

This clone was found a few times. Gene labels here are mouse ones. CDR3 in amino acids: CASSPGQGGPGQLYF. CDR3 DNA, as far as it was read: TGTGCCAGCAGCCCGGGACAGGGAGGACCCGGG. The rearrangement uses TRBV19 and TRBJ2-2; 9 bases are a match to TRBD1. The read ends 4 residues shy of where the CDR3 ends; the end is completed using the germline J gene. In germline, CDR1 is FNHDT, CDR2 SITEND (reference sequence). V was clipped by 5 bases and J by 6 bases; unmatched bases: 8. The CDR3 runs 15 residues.

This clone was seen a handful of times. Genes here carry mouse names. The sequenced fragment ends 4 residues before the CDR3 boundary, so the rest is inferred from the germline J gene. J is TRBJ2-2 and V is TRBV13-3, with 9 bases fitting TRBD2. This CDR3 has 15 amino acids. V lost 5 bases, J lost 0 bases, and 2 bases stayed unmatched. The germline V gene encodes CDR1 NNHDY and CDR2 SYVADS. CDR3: CASSTGGPNTGQLYF. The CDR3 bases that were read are TGTGCCAGCAGCACTGGGGGGCCAAACACCGGG. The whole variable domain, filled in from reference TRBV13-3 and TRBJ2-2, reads EAAVTQSPRSKVAVTGGKVTLSCHQTNNHDYMYWYRQDTGHGLRLIHYSYVADSTEKGDIPDGYKASRPSQENFSLILELASLSQTAVYFCASSTGGPNTGQLYFGEGSKLTVL.

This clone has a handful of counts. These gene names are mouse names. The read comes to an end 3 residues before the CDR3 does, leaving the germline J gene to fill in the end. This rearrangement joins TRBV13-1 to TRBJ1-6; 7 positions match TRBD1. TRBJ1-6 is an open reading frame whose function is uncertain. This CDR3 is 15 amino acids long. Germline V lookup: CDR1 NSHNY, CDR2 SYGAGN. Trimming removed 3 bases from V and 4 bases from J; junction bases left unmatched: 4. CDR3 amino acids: CASSGGQPYNSPLYF. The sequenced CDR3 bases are TGTGCCAGCAGTGGGGGACAGCCTTATAATTCGCCC.

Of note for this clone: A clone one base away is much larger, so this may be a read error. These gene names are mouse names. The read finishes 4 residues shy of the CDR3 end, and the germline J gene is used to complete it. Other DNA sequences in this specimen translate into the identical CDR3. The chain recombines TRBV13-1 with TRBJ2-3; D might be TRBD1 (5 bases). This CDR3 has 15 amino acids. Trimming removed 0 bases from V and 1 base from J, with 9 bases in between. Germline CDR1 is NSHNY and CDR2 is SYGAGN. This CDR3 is CASSDARGGAETLYF. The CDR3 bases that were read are TGTGCCAGCAGTGATGCAAGGGGTGGTGCAGAA.

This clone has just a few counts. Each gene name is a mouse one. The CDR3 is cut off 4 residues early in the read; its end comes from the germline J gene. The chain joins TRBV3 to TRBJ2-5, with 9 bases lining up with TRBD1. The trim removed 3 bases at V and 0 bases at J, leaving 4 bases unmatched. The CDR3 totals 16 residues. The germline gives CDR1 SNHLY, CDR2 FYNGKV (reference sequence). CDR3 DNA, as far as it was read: TGTGCCAGCAGCTTCGGACAGGGGTTTAACCAAGAC. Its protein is CASSFGQGFNQD. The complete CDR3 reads CASSFGQGFNQDTQYF.

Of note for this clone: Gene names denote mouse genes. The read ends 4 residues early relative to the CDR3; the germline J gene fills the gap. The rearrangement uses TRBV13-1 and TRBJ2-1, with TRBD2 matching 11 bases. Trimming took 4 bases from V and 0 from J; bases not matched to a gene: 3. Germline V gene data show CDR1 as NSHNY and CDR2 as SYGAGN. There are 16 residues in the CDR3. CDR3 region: CASSRDWGTNYAEQFF. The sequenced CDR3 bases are TGTGCCAGCAGTAGGGACTGGGGGACTAACTATGCT.

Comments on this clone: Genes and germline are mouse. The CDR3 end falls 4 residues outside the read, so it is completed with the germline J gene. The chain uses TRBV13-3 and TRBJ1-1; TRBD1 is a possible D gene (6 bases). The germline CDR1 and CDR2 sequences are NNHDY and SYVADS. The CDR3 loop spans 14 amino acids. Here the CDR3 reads CASSDSLGGREVFF. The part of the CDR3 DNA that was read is TGTGCCAGCAGTGATTCGCTGGGGGGGCGA.

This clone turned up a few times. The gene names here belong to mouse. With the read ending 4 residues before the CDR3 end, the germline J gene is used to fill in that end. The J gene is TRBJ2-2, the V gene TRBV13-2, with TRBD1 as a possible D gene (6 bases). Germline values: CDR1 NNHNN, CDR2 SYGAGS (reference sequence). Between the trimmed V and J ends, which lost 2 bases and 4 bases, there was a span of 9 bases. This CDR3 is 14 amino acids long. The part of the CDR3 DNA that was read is TGTGCCAGCGGTGACACAGGGTTCACCGGG. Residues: CASGDTGFTG. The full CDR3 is CASGDTGFTGQLYF.

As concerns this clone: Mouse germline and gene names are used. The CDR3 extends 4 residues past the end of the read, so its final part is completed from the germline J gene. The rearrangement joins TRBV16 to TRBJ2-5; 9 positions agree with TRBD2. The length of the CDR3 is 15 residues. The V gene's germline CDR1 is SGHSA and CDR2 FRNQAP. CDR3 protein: CASSLELGGEDTQYF. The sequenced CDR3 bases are TGTGCAAGCAGCTTAGAGCTGGGGGGGGAAGAC.

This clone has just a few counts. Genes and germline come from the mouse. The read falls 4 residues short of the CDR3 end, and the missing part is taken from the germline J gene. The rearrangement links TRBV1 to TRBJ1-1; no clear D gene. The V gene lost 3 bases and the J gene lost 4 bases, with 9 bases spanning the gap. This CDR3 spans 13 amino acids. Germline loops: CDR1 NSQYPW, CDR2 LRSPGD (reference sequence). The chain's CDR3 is CTCSASTSTEVFF. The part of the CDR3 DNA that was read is TGCACCTGCAGTGCCTCGACATCCACA.

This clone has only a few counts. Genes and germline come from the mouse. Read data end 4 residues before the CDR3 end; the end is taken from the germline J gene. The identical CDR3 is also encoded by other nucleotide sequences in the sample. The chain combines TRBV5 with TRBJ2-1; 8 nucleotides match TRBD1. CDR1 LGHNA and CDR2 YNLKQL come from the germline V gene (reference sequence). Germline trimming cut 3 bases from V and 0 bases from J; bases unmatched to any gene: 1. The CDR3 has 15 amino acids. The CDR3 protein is CASSQTGDNYAEQFF. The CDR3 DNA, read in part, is TGTGCCAGCAGCCAGACAGGGGATAACTATGCT.

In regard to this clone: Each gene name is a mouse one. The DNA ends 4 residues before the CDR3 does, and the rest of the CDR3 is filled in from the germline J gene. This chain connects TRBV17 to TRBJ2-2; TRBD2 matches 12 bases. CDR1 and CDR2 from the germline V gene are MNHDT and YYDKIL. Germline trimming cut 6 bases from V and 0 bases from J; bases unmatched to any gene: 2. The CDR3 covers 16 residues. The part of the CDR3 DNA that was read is TGTGCTAGCAGAGACTGGGGGGGCGCAAACACCGGG. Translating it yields CASRDWGGANTG. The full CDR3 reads CASRDWGGANTGQLYF. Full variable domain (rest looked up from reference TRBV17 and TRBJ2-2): DTTVKQNPRYKLARVGKPVNLICSQTMNHDTMYWYQKKPNQAPKLLLFYYDKILNREADTFEKFQSSRPNNSFCSLYIGSAGLEYSAMYLCASRDWGGANTGQLYFGEGSKLTVL.

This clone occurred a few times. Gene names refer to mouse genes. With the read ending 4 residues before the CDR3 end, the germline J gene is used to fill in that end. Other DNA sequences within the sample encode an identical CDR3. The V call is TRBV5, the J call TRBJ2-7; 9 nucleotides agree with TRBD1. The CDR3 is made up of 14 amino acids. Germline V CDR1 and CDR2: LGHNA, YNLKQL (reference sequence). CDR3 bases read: TGTGCCAGCAGCCCCCGGGACAGGGCGTAT. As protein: CASSPRDRAY. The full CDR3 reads CASSPRDRAYEQYF.

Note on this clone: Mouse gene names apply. The CDR3 region is CASSPGLVDTQYF. CDR3 DNA, as far as it was read: TGTGCCAGCTCTCCCGGACTGGTTGAC. The chain couples TRBV12-1 to TRBJ2-5, with 7 bases aligning to TRBD2. The CDR3 end falls 4 residues outside the read, so it is completed with the germline J gene. From germline, CDR1 is SGHSN and CDR2 HYEKVE. The CDR3 extends over 13 amino acids. Combining the CDR3 with reference TRBV12-1 and TRBJ2-5 gives the whole variable domain DSGVVQSPRHIIKEKGGRSVLTCIPISGHSNVVWYQQTLGKELKFLIQHYEKVERDKGFLPSRFSVQQFDDYHSEMNMSALELEDSAMYFCASSPGLVDTQYFGPGTRLLVL.

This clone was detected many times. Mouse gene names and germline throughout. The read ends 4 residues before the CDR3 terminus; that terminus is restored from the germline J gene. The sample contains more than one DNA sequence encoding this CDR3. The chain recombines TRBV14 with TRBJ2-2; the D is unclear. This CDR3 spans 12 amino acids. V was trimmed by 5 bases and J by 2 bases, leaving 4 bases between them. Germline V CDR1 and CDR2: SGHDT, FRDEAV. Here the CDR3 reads CASSLNTGQLYF. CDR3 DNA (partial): TGTGCCAGCAGCCTCAACACCGGG.

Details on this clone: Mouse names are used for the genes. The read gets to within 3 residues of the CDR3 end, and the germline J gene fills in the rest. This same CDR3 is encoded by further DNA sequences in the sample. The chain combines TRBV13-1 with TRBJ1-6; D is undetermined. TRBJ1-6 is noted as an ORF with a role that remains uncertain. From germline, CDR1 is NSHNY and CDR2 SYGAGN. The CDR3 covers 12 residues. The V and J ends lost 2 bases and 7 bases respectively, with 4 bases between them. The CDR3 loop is CASSDSNSPLYF. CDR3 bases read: TGTGCCAGCAGTGACAGCAATTCGCCC.

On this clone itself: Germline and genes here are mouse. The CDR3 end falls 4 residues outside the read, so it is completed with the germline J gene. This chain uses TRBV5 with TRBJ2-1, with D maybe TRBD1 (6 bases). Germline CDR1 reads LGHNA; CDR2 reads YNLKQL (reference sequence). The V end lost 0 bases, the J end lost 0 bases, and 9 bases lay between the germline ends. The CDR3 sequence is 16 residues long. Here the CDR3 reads CASSQDRGFNYAEQFF. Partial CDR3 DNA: TGTGCCAGCAGCCAAGACAGGGGATTTAACTATGCT.

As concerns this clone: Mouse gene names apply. CDR3 in amino acids: CASSQLGQGGNTEVFF. Partial CDR3 DNA: TGTGCCAGCAGCCAACTAGGACAGGGTGGAAACACA. The rearrangement uses TRBV5 and TRBJ1-1; the match to TRBD1 covers 8 bases. The read gets to within 4 residues of the CDR3 end, and the germline J gene fills in the rest. This CDR3 spans 16 amino acids. Germline CDR1 is LGHNA and CDR2 is YNLKQL (reference sequence). J gave up 1 base and V 2 bases, and 6 bases lay outside the gene matches.

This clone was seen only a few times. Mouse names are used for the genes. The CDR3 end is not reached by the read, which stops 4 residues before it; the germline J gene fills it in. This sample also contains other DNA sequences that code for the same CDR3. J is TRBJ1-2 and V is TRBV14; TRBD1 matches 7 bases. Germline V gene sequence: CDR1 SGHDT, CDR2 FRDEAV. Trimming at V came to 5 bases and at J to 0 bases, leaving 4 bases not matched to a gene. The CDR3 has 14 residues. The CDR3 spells CASSPGQTNSDYTF. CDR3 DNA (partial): TGTGCCAGCAGCCCGGGACAGACAAACTCC.

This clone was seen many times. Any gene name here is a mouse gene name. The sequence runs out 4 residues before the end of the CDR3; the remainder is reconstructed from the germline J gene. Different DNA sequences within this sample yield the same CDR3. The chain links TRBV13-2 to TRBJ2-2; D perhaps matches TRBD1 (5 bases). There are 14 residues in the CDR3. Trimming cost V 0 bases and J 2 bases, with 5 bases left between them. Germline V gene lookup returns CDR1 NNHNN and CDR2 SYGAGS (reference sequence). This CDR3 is CASGDAGNTGQLYF. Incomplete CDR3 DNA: TGTGCCAGCGGTGATGCAGGGAACACCGGG.

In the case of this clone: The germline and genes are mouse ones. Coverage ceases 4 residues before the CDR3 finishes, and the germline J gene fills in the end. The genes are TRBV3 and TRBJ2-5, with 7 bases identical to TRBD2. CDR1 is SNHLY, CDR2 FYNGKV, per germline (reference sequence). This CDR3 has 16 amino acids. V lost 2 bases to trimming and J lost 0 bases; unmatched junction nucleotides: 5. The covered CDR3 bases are TGTGCCAGCAGCTTACCGGGGGGGAATAACCAAGAC. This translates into CASSLPGGNNQD. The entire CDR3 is CASSLPGGNNQDTQYF.